This TCR beta chain was found in a study of T cells in Graves' hyperthyroidism and ophthalmopathy. Lactation, pregnancy, other autoimmune disease or uncontrolled infection led to exclusion of patients. The CDR3 regions of TCR beta were amplified from RNA transcripts. An initial round of RT-PCR targeting the TCR CDR3 relied on the HTBI primer set. TCRdb recomputed calls from the multiplex PCR reads with MiXCR, one row per CDR3 protein. The data show about 250,000 distinct CDR3 sequences, about 24% seen once. Overall study findings and caveats: Most thyroid clonotypes that were expanded above 0.001 also turned up in blood. In validation, the model predicted ophthalmopathy. These predictions came a median approximately 5.9 months before onset.

A few counts support this clonotype. Its antigen is still unknown. The CDR3 sequence is 16 residues long. V was clipped by 7 bases and J by 4 bases; unmatched bases: 7. CDR1 is SGHRS and CDR2 is YFSETQ in the germline V gene. Sequenced: blood. The rearrangement uses TRBV5-1 and TRBJ2-2; TRBD2 matches at 13 bases. The sequence was obtained from a woman aged 40 to 50 with Graves' ophthalmopathy. In DNA, the CDR3 is TGCGCCAGCGGGAGGGGGACTAGCGGGACCACCGGGGAGCTGTTTTTT. Amino acids: CASGRGTSGTTGELFF.